The T cell receptor (beta chain) described here comes from a study of beta chain features in type 1 diabetes. This CDR3 spans 16 amino acids. CDR1 is LGHNA and CDR2 is YSLEER in the germline V gene. V gave up 1 base and J gave up 2 bases, with 12 bases separating them. Findings and caveats of the study: For type 1 diabetes patients, VDJ junctions showed fewer insertions and more deletions. Researchers report that Type 1 diabetes patients had moderately but significantly shorter TCRB CDR3s across all four CD4+ subsets. In the patient group, naive, central memory and Treg TCRB repertoires seemed more alike than in the healthy donor group.

All of the isolated RNA was reverse transcribed, so expressed TCRB transcripts were sequenced. The data were produced by immunoSEQ multiplex PCR, yet TCRdb's version contains in-frame clones alone and is incomplete. Of hundreds of thousands of clones in the sample, about an eighth were seen once. Via CD45RO/CCR7/CD25/CD127/CD95/CD27, cells of the CD4+ naive, central memory, regulatory and stem cell-like memory subsets were sorted. This clone has a handful of counts. Its cognate antigen is unknown. The J gene is TRBJ2-1, the V gene TRBV4-3; D is unclear. The specimen was naive CD4+ T cells from blood. This sequence originates from a man younger than 30 with type 1 diabetes. In nucleotides, the CDR3 is TGCGCCAGCAGCCAAGCTCAGGCGGCGGCCTACAATGAGCAGTTCTTC. As protein: CASSQAQAAAYNEQFF.